The sequence of this TCR beta chain was determined in a study of cytomegalovirus exposure and HLA in healthy donors. This CDR3 comprises 13 residues. V dropped 4 bases and J dropped 4 bases, with 8 bases sitting between them. Looked up from germline, CDR1 is MRHNA and CDR2 is SNTAGT. About this clone: As yet, its antigen is unknown.

Vbeta (60) and Jbeta (13) primers were used in the PCR. Assay: immunoSEQ multiplex PCR; the TCRdb copy retains only in-frame clones and omits some. Of about 200,000 clones in the sample, roughly 87% are singletons; the top ten hold around 0.99%. Findings and limits, study-wide: Across HLA loci, a later analysis found differing TCR association rates, with DRB1 most and HLA-C fewest. Later on, an analysis tied 15,000 to 20,000 TCR beta sequences to HLA alleles at 0.05 false discovery rate.

The rearrangement joins TRBV6-4 to TRBJ1-5; D is perhaps TRBD1 (6 bases). The origin of this receptor is a boy aged 2 to 10 in good health and CMV-seronegative. Input material: PBMCs. The CDR3 protein is CASSAGENQPQHF. CDR3 DNA: TGTGCCAGCAGTGCAGGGGAGAATCAGCCCCAGCATTTT.